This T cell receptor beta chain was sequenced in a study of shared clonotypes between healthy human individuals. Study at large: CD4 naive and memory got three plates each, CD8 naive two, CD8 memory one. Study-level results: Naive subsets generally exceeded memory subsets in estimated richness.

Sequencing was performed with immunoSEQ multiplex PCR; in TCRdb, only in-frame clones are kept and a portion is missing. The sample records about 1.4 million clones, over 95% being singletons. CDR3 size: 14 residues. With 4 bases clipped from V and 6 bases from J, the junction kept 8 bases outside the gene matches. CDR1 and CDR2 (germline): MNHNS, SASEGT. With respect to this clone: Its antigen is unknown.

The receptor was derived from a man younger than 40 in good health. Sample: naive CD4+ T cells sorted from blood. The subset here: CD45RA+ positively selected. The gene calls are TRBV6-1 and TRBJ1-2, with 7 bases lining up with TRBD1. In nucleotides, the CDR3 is TGTGCCAGCAGTGGCAGGGGACAGTTAGATGGCTACACCTTC. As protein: CASSGRGQLDGYTF.